Presented here are 29 T cell receptor beta chains from one specimen sequenced in a study of T cell responses to AZD1222 COVID-19 vaccine. The method was immunoSEQ multiplex PCR; TCRdb's version includes in-frame clones alone and lacks a portion of them. Of around 78,000 clones listed, 85% to 90% are singletons. The sample here was peripheral blood, taken 28 days after the second AZD1222 dose. These receptors came from an adult who received the AZD1222 COVID-19 vaccine.

The genes are TRBV10-3 and TRBJ2-1; 10 bases agree with TRBD1. Germline V gene sequence: CDR1 ENHRY, CDR2 SYGVKD. This CDR3 has 16 residues. The J segment lost 8 bases and the V segment lost 0 bases, leaving 7 bases of the junction unmatched. In DNA form, the CDR3 reads TGTGCCATCAGTGAGTCGGGGACAGGGGCGAGTGATGAGCAGTTCTTC. Protein: CAISESGTGASDEQFF.

The rearrangement uses TRBV2 and TRBJ1-1, with D perhaps TRBD1 (6 bases). This CDR3 region has 14 residues. Deletions cut 6 bases from V and 2 bases from J, with 13 bases between. The germline V gene has CDR1 SNHLY and CDR2 FYNNEI. The CDR3: CASSVTGFNTEAFF. For the CDR3, the DNA is TGTGCCAGCAGCGTTACAGGGTTTAACACTGAAGCTTTCTTT.

The chain recombines TRBV2 with TRBJ2-7, with 7 bases aligning to TRBD1. The J segment lost 7 bases and the V segment lost 1 base, leaving 1 base of the junction unmatched. From germline, CDR1 is SNHLY and CDR2 FYNNEI. The CDR3 is 12 amino acids. The CDR3 loop is CASSEGGQEQYF. For the CDR3, the DNA is TGTGCCAGCAGTGAAGGGGGACAGGAGCAGTACTTC. The variable domain in full, completed from reference TRBV2 and TRBJ2-7, reads EPEVTQTPSHQVTQMGQEVILRCVPISNHLYFYWYRQILGQKVEFLVSFYNNEISEKSEIFDDQFSVERPDGSNFTLKIRSTKLEDSAMYFCASSEGGQEQYFGPGTRLTVT.

The rearrangement links TRBV6-5 to TRBJ1-1; D call uncertain. CDR1 and CDR2 from the germline V gene are MNHEY and SVGAGI. Trimming shortened V by 5 bases and J by 2 bases, and 12 bases separated the two germline ends. This CDR3 spans 14 amino acids. This CDR3 is CASSRNSYNTEAFF. For the CDR3, the DNA is TGTGCCAGCAGTCGTAACAGTTACAACACTGAAGCTTTCTTT.

The chain employs TRBV7-9 and TRBJ1-5; a possible D gene is TRBD1 (6 bases). CDR1 and CDR2 from the germline V gene are SEHNR and FQNEAQ (reference sequence). The CDR3 has 13 residues. V was clipped by 5 bases and J by 7 bases, with 12 bases between them. DNA of the CDR3: TGTGCCAGCAGCCCTCAAGGACAGCAGCCCCAGCATTTT. Protein: CASSPQGQQPQHF.

In DNA form, the CDR3 reads TGTGCCAGCAGCTTGGGACTAGTTGCCGGGGAGCTGTTTTTT. Translated: CASSLGLVAGELFF. This chain connects TRBV5-4 to TRBJ2-2; maybe TRBD2 (6 bases). The germline V gene has CDR1 SGHNT and CDR2 YYREEE (reference sequence). The CDR3 loop spans 14 amino acids. V was shortened by 0 bases and J by 6 bases, with 9 bases between the two germline ends.

V and J are TRBV11-2 and TRBJ1-6; no reliable D call. Trimming shortened V by 1 base and J by 10 bases, and 11 bases separated the two germline ends. The CDR3 is 14 residues long. CDR1 and CDR2 (germline): SGHAT, FQNNGV. The CDR3 coding sequence is TGTGCCAGCAGCTTAGGCGGGAAGTGGTCACCCCTCCACTTT. Amino acid sequence: CASSLGGKWSPLHF.

The chain links TRBV2 to TRBJ1-6, with D possibly being TRBD1 (5 bases). This CDR3 region has 15 residues. Germline CDR1 reads SNHLY; CDR2 reads FYNNEI. V lost 6 bases and J 5 bases, leaving 14 bases between the germline ends. This chain's CDR3 is CASSDRDGDNSPLHF. The CDR3 bases are TGTGCCAGCAGCGATAGGGACGGAGATAATTCACCCCTCCACTTT.

The chain couples TRBV13 to TRBJ1-4; 10 bases are a match to TRBD1. Trimming at V came to 5 bases and at J to 7 bases, leaving 7 bases not matched to a gene. Germline-derived CDR1 and CDR2 are PRHDT and FYEKMQ (reference sequence). The CDR3 is 15 residues long. CDR3 residues: CASSARDRGGEKLFF. The CDR3 DNA is TGTGCCAGCAGCGCACGGGACAGGGGTGGTGAAAAACTGTTTTTT.

The chain has TRBV19 and TRBJ2-7, with D maybe TRBD2 (6 bases). CDR1 and CDR2 from the germline V gene are LNHDA and SQIVND (reference sequence). V lost 5 bases and J 2 bases, leaving 13 bases between the germline ends. The CDR3 runs to 14 residues. The chain's CDR3 is CASSRDFIPYEQYF. The CDR3 DNA follows: TGTGCCAGTAGTCGGGACTTCATTCCCTACGAGCAGTACTTC.

The chain couples TRBV13 to TRBJ2-2; D is possibly TRBD1 (6 bases). This CDR3 contains 15 residues. V dropped 0 bases and J dropped 5 bases, with 10 bases sitting between them. Germline lookup yields CDR1 PRHDT and CDR2 FYEKMQ (reference sequence). The CDR3 DNA reads as TGTGCCAGCAGCTTAGGTTTTCAGGGGACCGGGGAGCTGTTTTTT. Encoded protein: CASSLGFQGTGELFF.

The chain joins TRBV6-5 to TRBJ1-5; no definite D call. Germline CDR1 MNHEY, CDR2 SVGAGI. V was shortened by 2 bases and J by 4 bases, with 12 bases between the two germline ends. CDR3 length: 15 residues. The CDR3 DNA reads as TGTGCCAGCAGTTACGTGGCAGGAAAGAATCAGCCCCAGCATTTT. Translation: CASSYVAGKNQPQHF.

V is TRBV18 and J is TRBJ2-2; D gene ambiguous. This CDR3 has 15 residues. The V gene's germline CDR1 is KGHSH and CDR2 LQKENI. The V end was cut by 6 bases, the J end by 5 bases, with 16 bases between. Here the CDR3 reads CASSPAPSRTGELFF. CDR3 nucleotide sequence: TGTGCCAGCTCCCCAGCCCCGTCTAGGACCGGGGAGCTGTTTTTT. Full variable domain (missing parts from reference TRBV18 and TRBJ2-2): NAGVMQNPRHLVRRRGQEARLRCSPMKGHSHVYWYRQLPEEGLKFMVYLQKENIIDESGMPKERFSAEFPKEGPSILRIQQVVRGDSAAYFCASSPAPSRTGELFFGEGSRLTVL.

J is TRBJ1-2 and V is TRBV4-2; a possible D gene is TRBD1 (5 bases). The CDR3 has 16 residues. Between the trimmed V and J ends, which lost 1 base and 4 bases, there was a span of 16 bases. Per the germline V gene, CDR1 is LGHNA and CDR2 is YNFKEQ. The CDR3 DNA follows: TGTGCCAGCAGCCAAGGGTGGGGCGCATCCCGCTATGGCTACACCTTC. It codes for CASSQGWGASRYGYTF.

The chain is built from TRBV6-1 and TRBJ2-7; 8 bases are shared with TRBD1. Germline V gene sequence: CDR1 MNHNS, CDR2 SASEGT. The CDR3 length is 14 residues. Losses at the gene ends were 1 base for V and 5 bases for J; bases not matched to a gene: 4. CDR3 loop: CASSEGTGRHEQYF. DNA of the CDR3: TGTGCCAGCAGTGAAGGGACAGGGCGGCACGAGCAGTACTTC.

The chain employs TRBV27 and TRBJ2-7; 9 bases map to TRBD2. V lost 0 bases to trimming and J lost 0 bases; unmatched junction nucleotides: 6. Germline-derived CDR1 and CDR2 are MNHEY and SMNVEV (reference sequence). This CDR3 is 17 amino acids long. CDR3 sequence reads: CASSLSGSGGTSYEQYF. The DNA of the CDR3 is TGTGCCAGCAGTTTATCGGGCAGCGGGGGGACCTCCTACGAGCAGTACTTC.

This chain connects TRBV28 to TRBJ2-2; D ambiguous. This CDR3 has 16 residues. Germline CDR1 is MDHEN and CDR2 is SYDVKM. V was pared by 6 bases and J by 1 base, with 15 bases between. This CDR3 reads CASSTDAERNTGELFF. The CDR3 region has the DNA TGTGCCAGCAGCACGGACGCAGAGAGGAACACCGGGGAGCTGTTTTTT.

The chain recombines TRBV7-9 with TRBJ1-6; D gene ambiguous. The V gene's germline CDR1 is SEHNR and CDR2 FQNEAQ (reference sequence). The CDR3 is made up of 13 amino acids. V was shortened by 8 bases and J by 0 bases, with 5 bases between the two germline ends. CDR3 region: CASGSSYNSPLHF. CDR3 nucleotide sequence: TGTGCCAGCGGGAGCTCCTATAATTCACCCCTCCACTTT.

This chain joins TRBV9 and TRBJ2-1, with 7 bases matching TRBD2. The CDR3 is 15 residues long. From germline, CDR1 is SGDLS and CDR2 YYNGEE. J lost 5 bases, V lost 6 bases, and 11 bases had no gene match. CDR3 region: CASNRWPSGNNEQFF. The CDR3 nucleotides read TGTGCCAGCAACAGATGGCCTAGCGGCAACAATGAGCAGTTCTTC.

The chain links TRBV6-5 to TRBJ2-3; no clear D. Germline CDR1 and CDR2: MNHEY and SVGAGI. Trimming pared 8 bases from V and 2 bases from J, leaving 11 bases between. CDR3 length equals 13 residues. CDR3 DNA: TGTGCCAGCGACGGACCAACCACAGATACGCAGTATTTT. Amino acids: CASDGPTTDTQYF.

The V call is TRBV5-4, the J call TRBJ1-1, with TRBD1 matching 8 bases. This CDR3 region has 16 residues. Looked up from germline, CDR1 is SGHNT and CDR2 is YYREEE (reference sequence). The ends lost 5 bases at V and 2 bases at J; junction bases unmatched: 11. This CDR3 reads CASRGGTGAINTEAFF. For the CDR3, the DNA is TGTGCCAGCAGGGGAGGGACAGGAGCTATCAACACTGAAGCTTTCTTT.

This chain links TRBV21-1 with TRBJ2-1; the tabulated D call, TRBD2, remains unverified against the DNA. TRBV21-1 is assigned pseudogene status. This CDR3 has 15 residues. The CDR3 DNA reads as TGTGCCAGCAGCAAAGGGAGCGGGGGCCTGAGGGAGCAGTTCTTC. Translated: CASSKGSGGLREQFF.

The chain recombines TRBV7-6 with TRBJ1-4; the D is unclear. V was cut by 5 bases and J by 8 bases, with 9 bases left in between. The CDR3 consists of 12 residues. Germline lookup yields CDR1 SGHVS and CDR2 FNYEAQ. The CDR3 here is CASSQSGEKLFF. The CDR3 DNA follows: TGTGCCAGCAGCCAGAGTGGGGAAAAACTGTTTTTT. The full variable domain, rest sourced from reference TRBV7-6 and TRBJ1-4, is GAGVSQSPRYKVTKRGQDVALRCDPISGHVSLYWYRQALGQGPEFLTYFNYEAQQDKSGLPNDRFSAERPEGSISTLTIQRTEQRDSAMYRCASSQSGEKLFFGSGTQLSVL.

For the CDR3, the DNA is TGTGCCAGTAGAGGGACAGGGGGATACTATGGCTACACCTTC. This gives the protein CASRGTGGYYGYTF. The chain recombines TRBV19 with TRBJ1-2; 11 bases are a match to TRBD1. J was trimmed by 3 bases and V by 6 bases; bases with no gene match: 3. The CDR3 contains 14 residues. Germline V lookup: CDR1 LNHDA, CDR2 SQIVND (reference sequence).

In this sample, this clone turned up once. The chain couples TRBV23-1 to TRBJ1-5, with TRBD1 as a possible D gene (5 bases). TRBV23-1 is an open reading frame, and its role is uncertain. The CDR3 runs 16 residues. V was cut by 3 bases and J by 0 bases, with 12 bases left in between. The CDR3: CASSQGAGGSNQPQHF. In DNA form, the CDR3 reads TGCGCCAGCAGTCAGGGAGCTGGGGGTAGCAATCAGCCCCAGCATTTT.

The genes are TRBV9 and TRBJ1-6; 10 bases align to TRBD1. With 2 bases clipped from V and 6 bases from J, the junction kept 5 bases outside the gene matches. In germline, CDR1 is SGDLS, CDR2 YYNGEE. The length of the CDR3 is 16 residues. CDR3 nucleotide sequence: TGTGCCAGCAGCGTGGGAGGGACAGGGGCTAATTCACCCCTCCACTTT. It encodes CASSVGGTGANSPLHF.

J is TRBJ2-1 and V is TRBV11-3; D unresolved. CDR1 SGHNT and CDR2 YENEEA come from the germline V gene. Trimming took off 6 bases at V and 6 bases at J, with 3 bases between the two ends. The CDR3 totals 10 residues. The chain's CDR3 is CASSPNEQFF. CDR3 DNA: TGTGCCAGCAGTCCCAATGAGCAGTTCTTC.

V gene TRBV14 combines with J gene TRBJ1-1, with no clear D. Germline-derived CDR1 and CDR2 are SGHDN and FVKESK. The CDR3 sequence is 13 residues long. Trimming removed 4 bases at V and 0 bases at J, with 6 bases between. CDR3 DNA: TGTGCCAGCAGCCGGAACATGAACACTGAAGCTTTCTTT. Its protein is CASSRNMNTEAFF.

In DNA form, the CDR3 reads TGCGCCAGCAGCCGGGGGGTCCCGAACACCGGGGAGCTGTTTTTT. As protein: CASSRGVPNTGELFF. The rearrangement uses TRBV5-1 and TRBJ2-2; the match to TRBD2 covers 7 bases. With V trimmed by 4 bases and J by 0 bases, 3 bases remained unmatched. Germline lookup yields CDR1 SGHRS and CDR2 YFSETQ. This CDR3 has 15 residues.